This TCR beta chain is from a study of shared clonotypes between healthy human individuals. In the authors' methods: ImmunoSEQ yielded junction-only sequences lacking quality scores, so filtering differed. The method was immunoSEQ multiplex PCR; TCRdb's version includes in-frame clones alone and lacks a portion of them. For V, J and clone size, that table is used; D and trimming come from the DNA. The data contain approximately 2.4 million clones, 90% to 97% of them seen just once; the ten biggest clones take up around 0.13%. Germline lookup yields CDR1 KGHSH and CDR2 LQKENI. This CDR3 has 13 amino acids. The V and J ends lost 5 bases and 5 bases respectively, with 10 bases between them.

The chain links TRBV18 to TRBJ1-5; D uncertain. The sequenced sample consisted of naive CD4+ T cells sorted from blood. Indicated subset: CD45RA+ positively selected. This TCR derives from a man aged 18 to 30 in good health. The CDR3: CASSSNRDQPQHF. For the CDR3, the DNA is TGTGCCAGCTCATCCAACCGGGATCAGCCCCAGCATTTT.